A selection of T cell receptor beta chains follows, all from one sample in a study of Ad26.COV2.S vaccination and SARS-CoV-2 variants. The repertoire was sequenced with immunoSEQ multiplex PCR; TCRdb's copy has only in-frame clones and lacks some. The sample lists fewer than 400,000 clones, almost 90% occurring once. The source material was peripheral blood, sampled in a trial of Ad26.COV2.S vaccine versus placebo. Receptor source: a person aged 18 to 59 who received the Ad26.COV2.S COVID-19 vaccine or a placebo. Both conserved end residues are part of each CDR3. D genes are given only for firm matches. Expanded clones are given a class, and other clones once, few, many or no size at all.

CDR3nt: TGTGCCACCCTGGGGCGCACTGAAGCTTTCTTT; CDR3aa: CATLGRTEAFF; abundance: -; d_gene: -; j_gene: TRBJ1-1; v_gene: TRBV28
CDR3nt: TGTGCCAGCAGCCCCAAGGGGGGGTCGGATGGCTACACCTTC; CDR3aa: CASSPKGGSDGYTF; abundance: -; d_gene: -; j_gene: TRBJ1-2; v_gene: TRBV6-5
CDR3nt: TGTGCCAGCAGCACAAGGGACAGGGGGGACGAGCAGTACTTC; CDR3aa: CASSTRDRGDEQYF; abundance: -; d_gene: TRBD1; j_gene: TRBJ2-7; v_gene: TRBV7-9
CDR3nt: TGTGCCAGCGCCTTCTGGGGCCAGGGAGGAAATGAAAAACTGTTTTTT; CDR3aa: CASAFWGQGGNEKLFF; abundance: -; d_gene: -; j_gene: TRBJ1-4; v_gene: TRBV28
CDR3nt: TGTGCCAGCAGTCCCTCTCCGGACCGTGAAGCTTTCTTT; CDR3aa: CASSPSPDREAFF; abundance: -; d_gene: -; j_gene: TRBJ1-1; v_gene: TRBV12-3/TRBV12-4
CDR3nt: TGTGCCACCAGCATAGGACAGTATAGCAATCAGCCCCAGCATTTT; CDR3aa: CATSIGQYSNQPQHF; abundance: -; d_gene: -; j_gene: TRBJ1-5; v_gene: TRBV15
CDR3nt: TGCGCCAGCAGCCAGGACAGGTATCTCTACGAGCAGTACTTC; CDR3aa: CASSQDRYLYEQYF; abundance: -; d_gene: TRBD1; j_gene: TRBJ2-7; v_gene: TRBV4-1
CDR3nt: TGTGCCAGCAGCTTAGGGAAATGGGGGACACCTCACACTGAAGCTTTCTTT; CDR3aa: CASSLGKWGTPHTEAFF; abundance: -; d_gene: -; j_gene: TRBJ1-1; v_gene: TRBV11-3
CDR3nt: TGTGCCTGGAGTTCGGTAGCGGGGGGAAATGAGCAGTTCTTC; CDR3aa: CAWSSVAGGNEQFF; abundance: -; d_gene: TRBD2; j_gene: TRBJ2-1; v_gene: TRBV30
CDR3nt: TGTGCCAGCAGTGCTTACACTAGCGGGGGGAGGGATACGCAGTATTTT; CDR3aa: CASSAYTSGGRDTQYF; abundance: -; d_gene: TRBD2; j_gene: TRBJ2-3; v_gene: TRBV6-1
CDR3nt: TGTGCCAGCTTCCGGAGAAGGGCAACTAATGAAAAACTGTTTTTT; CDR3aa: CASFRRRATNEKLFF; abundance: -; d_gene: -; j_gene: TRBJ1-4; v_gene: TRBV28
CDR3nt: TGTGCCAGCTCACGTGGAAGCGTGCAGGGGCTGGATACCCAGTACTTC; CDR3aa: CASSRGSVQGLDTQYF; abundance: -; d_gene: -; j_gene: TRBJ2-5; v_gene: TRBV18
CDR3nt: TGTGCCAGCAGCACCAGCCGGACAGATGAAAAACTGTTTTTT; CDR3aa: CASSTSRTDEKLFF; abundance: -; d_gene: -; j_gene: TRBJ1-4; v_gene: TRBV13
CDR3nt: TGTGCCAGTGGCTCCCCTTACGGAGATACGCAGTATTTT; CDR3aa: CASGSPYGDTQYF; abundance: -; d_gene: -; j_gene: TRBJ2-3; v_gene: TRBV19
CDR3nt: TGCAGTGCTAGTATTGGGACGCCACCCCCCTTACCAGATACGCAGTATTTT; CDR3aa: CSASIGTPPPLPDTQYF; abundance: -; d_gene: -; j_gene: TRBJ2-3; v_gene: TRBV20-1
CDR3nt: TGTGCCAGCTCACCATCGCAGAACACTGAAGCTTTCTTT; CDR3aa: CASSPSQNTEAFF; abundance: -; d_gene: -; j_gene: TRBJ1-1; v_gene: TRBV18
CDR3nt: TGCGCCAGCAGCTCCGGGGAGAGCAATCAGCCCCAGCATTTT; CDR3aa: CASSSGESNQPQHF; abundance: -; d_gene: -; j_gene: TRBJ1-5; v_gene: TRBV5-1
CDR3nt: TGTGCCAGTAGTGCCCCAGGGCGGGCCTCCTACGAGCAGTACTTC; CDR3aa: CASSAPGRASYEQYF; abundance: -; d_gene: -; j_gene: TRBJ2-7; v_gene: TRBV19
CDR3nt: TGTGCCAGCAGCCCCACGGCCCGCTGGGGCTACACCTTC; CDR3aa: CASSPTARWGYTF; abundance: -; d_gene: -; j_gene: TRBJ1-2; v_gene: TRBV3-1/TRBV3-2
CDR3nt: TGTGCCATCAGTGACCGGGTCCCGGGCAGCTCTGGGGCCAACGTCCTGACTTTC; CDR3aa: CAISDRVPGSSGANVLTF; abundance: -; d_gene: -; j_gene: TRBJ2-6; v_gene: TRBV10-3
CDR3nt: TGCGCCAGCGCCGGGGCGACCGGGGAGCTGTTTTTT; CDR3aa: CASAGATGELFF; abundance: -; d_gene: -; j_gene: TRBJ2-2; v_gene: TRBV4-1
CDR3nt: TGCGCCAGCAGCTCCACGTATGGGAGGACTGAAGCTTTCTTT; CDR3aa: CASSSTYGRTEAFF; abundance: -; d_gene: -; j_gene: TRBJ1-1; v_gene: TRBV5-1
CDR3nt: TGTGCCAGTAGTGCCGAACGACAGCCTAAGACCTATGGCTACACCTTC; CDR3aa: CASSAERQPKTYGYTF; abundance: -; d_gene: -; j_gene: TRBJ1-2; v_gene: TRBV19
CDR3nt: TGTGCCAGCAGCTTAATGGCATCCACAGATACGCAGTATTTT; CDR3aa: CASSLMASTDTQYF; abundance: -; d_gene: -; j_gene: TRBJ2-3; v_gene: TRBV7-9
CDR3nt: TGTGCCAGCAGCTCCGGTCGAGACTACGAGCAGTACTTC; CDR3aa: CASSSGRDYEQYF; abundance: -; d_gene: -; j_gene: TRBJ2-7; v_gene: TRBV7-2
CDR3nt: TGTGCCAGCAGAACAGCGGGGGGGAATTACAATGAGCAGTTCTTC; CDR3aa: CASRTAGGNYNEQFF; abundance: few; d_gene: TRBD2; j_gene: TRBJ2-1; v_gene: TRBV6-5
CDR3nt: TGCGCCAGCAGCCATGAACCAGGGAGGCTCGCTGAAGCTTTCTTT; CDR3aa: CASSHEPGRLAEAFF; abundance: once; d_gene: -; j_gene: TRBJ1-1; v_gene: TRBV4-3
CDR3nt: TGCGCCAGCAGCTTCGGGGGCCAAGAGACCCAGTACTTC; CDR3aa: CASSFGGQETQYF; abundance: -; d_gene: -; j_gene: TRBJ2-5; v_gene: TRBV5-1
CDR3nt: TGTGCCAGTAGGCCCGGGACAGGGTCCGGGGAGCTGTTTTTT; CDR3aa: CASRPGTGSGELFF; abundance: -; d_gene: TRBD1; j_gene: TRBJ2-2; v_gene: TRBV19
CDR3nt: TGTGCCAGTAGTCCCCTCCTCCAGCTGCACGAGCAGTACTTC; CDR3aa: CASSPLLQLHEQYF; abundance: -; d_gene: -; j_gene: TRBJ2-7; v_gene: TRBV19
CDR3nt: TGTGCCAGCAGCCGGAGGACAGGGGAAGGAGCTAACTATGGCTACACCTTC; CDR3aa: CASSRRTGEGANYGYTF; abundance: -; d_gene: TRBD1; j_gene: TRBJ1-2; v_gene: TRBV5-8
CDR3nt: TGTGCCAGCAGCGTCGGTGGAAGTATTTCCACAGATACGCAGTATTTT; CDR3aa: CASSVGGSISTDTQYF; abundance: -; d_gene: -; j_gene: TRBJ2-3; v_gene: TRBV9
CDR3nt: TGTGCCAGCAGCTACCGGGACAGGGCCCAGCTGTTTTTT; CDR3aa: CASSYRDRAQLFF; abundance: -; d_gene: TRBD1; j_gene: TRBJ2-2; v_gene: TRBV13
CDR3nt: TGTGCCAGCAGGGGAATCGGACAGGGCACCGGGGAGCTGTTTTTT; CDR3aa: CASRGIGQGTGELFF; abundance: few; d_gene: TRBD1; j_gene: TRBJ2-2; v_gene: TRBV27
CDR3nt: TGTGCCAGCAGCACCGACAGGGGCAAAGTCCCCAACACTGAAGCTTTCTTT; CDR3aa: CASSTDRGKVPNTEAFF; abundance: -; d_gene: -; j_gene: TRBJ1-1; v_gene: TRBV21-1
CDR3nt: TGTGCCAGCAGCCGGGGGGCACAAGGATTGAACACTGAAGCTTTCTTT; CDR3aa: CASSRGAQGLNTEAFF; abundance: once; d_gene: -; j_gene: TRBJ1-1; v_gene: TRBV9
CDR3nt: TGTGCCAGCAGTGGGGGGGGCGCTGAAGCTTTCTTT; CDR3aa: CASSGGGAEAFF; abundance: -; d_gene: -; j_gene: TRBJ1-1; v_gene: TRBV12-3/TRBV12-4
CDR3nt: TGTGCCAGCAGTTACTCACCCGGGGGGCGAACTGAAGCTTTCTTT; CDR3aa: CASSYSPGGRTEAFF; abundance: -; d_gene: -; j_gene: TRBJ1-1; v_gene: TRBV6-6
CDR3nt: TGTGCCAGTAGTACACTAGCGAGCTACAATGAGCAGTTCTTC; CDR3aa: CASSTLASYNEQFF; abundance: -; d_gene: TRBD2; j_gene: TRBJ2-1; v_gene: TRBV19
CDR3nt: TGTGCCATCAGTGAACAGGACAGGGCAAACAATGAGCAGTTCTTC; CDR3aa: CAISEQDRANNEQFF; abundance: -; d_gene: TRBD1; j_gene: TRBJ2-1; v_gene: TRBV10-3
CDR3nt: TGTGCCAGTACCGGGGACAGCATCTTTCAGTACTTC; CDR3aa: CASTGDSIFQYF; abundance: -; d_gene: TRBD1; j_gene: TRBJ2-4; v_gene: TRBV19
CDR3nt: TGTGCCAGCAGTGAAGGGACTGCGAACACCGGGGAGCTGTTTTTT; CDR3aa: CASSEGTANTGELFF; abundance: -; d_gene: -; j_gene: TRBJ2-2; v_gene: TRBV6-4